This TCR beta chain was profiled in a study of cytomegalovirus exposure and HLA in healthy donors. The study sampled nominally healthy donors, though unrecorded immune exposures were likely. Both 60 Vbeta primers and 13 Jbeta primers went into the PCR. The repertoire was sequenced with immunoSEQ multiplex PCR; TCRdb's copy has only in-frame clones and lacks some. The sample consists of 100,000 to 150,000 clones, about 71% of them appearing once. This CDR3 has 13 amino acids. V was shortened by 4 bases and J by 1 base, with 6 bases between the two germline ends. Per the germline V gene, CDR1 is MNHNS and CDR2 is SASEGT.

The sequencing input was PBMCs. The rearrangement joins TRBV6-1 to TRBJ2-3; D unresolved. This receptor was identified in a woman between 50 and 59 years old in good health and CMV-seronegative. CDR3 sequence: CASSVAGTDTQYF. The CDR3, as DNA: TGTGCCAGCAGTGTGGCAGGCACAGATACGCAGTATTTT.